This entry lists 29 T cell receptor beta chains sequenced from one sample in a study of blood T cell repertoires in COVID-19 (dated by TCRdb to 2019 to 2021). Library prep was done by the immunoSEQ multiplex PCR assay. TCRdb took over this immuneACCESS table, retaining in-frame rearrangements with V and J assigned. Such tables are incomplete; in checked studies, under half of the missing clones stem from an unresolved V gene, and the remainder is unexplained. The sample yields around 190,000 clones; 80% to 90% were counted once. The top ten hold about 1.9% of the sample. Sequencing was done on a sample of peripheral blood. These receptors originate from a man aged 18 to 35 who had recovered from COVID-19.

The rearrangement uses TRBV12-3 or TRBV12-4 and TRBJ2-7; D may be TRBD2 (8 bases). Trimming pared 9 bases from V and 7 bases from J, leaving 19 bases between. The CDR3 runs 13 residues. The CDR3 here is CASRGLAGREQYF. CDR3 nucleotide sequence: TGTGCCAGTAGGGGGCTAGCGGGTAGGGAGCAGTACTTC.

V gene TRBV11-2 combines with J gene TRBJ2-1, with a possible D match to TRBD2 (6 bases). V was cut by 4 bases and J by 9 bases, with 10 bases left in between. The V gene's germline CDR1 is SGHAT and CDR2 FQNNGV. The CDR3 covers 12 residues. The CDR3 protein is CASSSSGGEQFF. The CDR3, as DNA: TGTGCCAGCAGCTCCTCCGGGGGTGAGCAGTTCTTC.

This clone was recorded a few times. This chain connects TRBV24-1 to TRBJ2-5; tentative D call: TRBD2 (6 bases). The CDR3 sequence is 13 residues long. The V gene's germline CDR1 is KGHDR and CDR2 SFDVKD. V shed 10 bases and J shed 3 bases, with 14 bases lying between them. The CDR3 DNA reads TGTGCCACGGGGCGCGGCGGGGAAGAGACCCAGTACTTC. It specifies CATGRGGEETQYF.

V is TRBV10-2 and J is TRBJ1-6, with a tentative D call TRBD1 (5 bases). CDR3 length equals 18 residues. V shed 7 bases and J shed 0 bases, with 19 bases lying between them. Looked up from germline, CDR1 is WSHSY and CDR2 is SAAADI. CDR3 region: CASTQSDRTSSYNSPLHF. In DNA form, the CDR3 reads TGCGCCAGCACCCAGAGTGACAGAACGAGCTCCTATAATTCACCCCTCCACTTT.

V gene TRBV6-2 or TRBV6-3 combines with J gene TRBJ1-5; D might be TRBD1 (6 bases). Germline-derived CDR1 and CDR2 are MNHEY and SVGEGT. V dropped 2 bases and J dropped 0 bases, with 17 bases sitting between them. CDR3 length: 18 residues. CDR3 residues: CASSYKRPRGHSNQPQHF. CDR3 DNA: TGTGCCAGCAGTTACAAGAGACCCAGGGGCCATAGCAATCAGCCCCAGCATTTT.

This clone was detected once. The chain carries TRBV27 and TRBJ1-5; possible D gene TRBD1, 5 bases. CDR1 and CDR2 from the germline V gene are MNHEY and SMNVEV (reference sequence). This CDR3 contains 13 residues. V shed 7 bases and J shed 2 bases, with 9 bases lying between them. The CDR3 region is CASKGRGNQPQHF. The CDR3 nucleotides are TGTGCCAGCAAGGGCAGGGGCAATCAGCCCCAGCATTTT.

The chain joins TRBV7-8 to TRBJ2-7, with D uncertain. V dropped 4 bases and J dropped 1 base, with 11 bases sitting between them. The V gene's germline CDR1 is SGHVS and CDR2 FQNEAQ. This CDR3 is 14 amino acids long. CDR3 in DNA: TGTGCCAGCAGCTCCCAGACATCGTCCTACGAGCAGTACTTC. Its protein product is CASSSQTSSYEQYF.

V is TRBV7-2 and J is TRBJ1-1; 8 bases fit TRBD1. The CDR3 sequence is 14 residues long. Germline trimming cut 5 bases from V and 7 bases from J; bases unmatched to any gene: 9. The germline CDR1 and CDR2 sequences are SGHTA and FQGNSA. This CDR3 reads CASSPITGQGEAFF. The CDR3 coding sequence is TGTGCCAGCAGCCCTATTACCGGACAGGGTGAAGCTTTCTTT. Variable domain in full (rest from reference TRBV7-2 and TRBJ1-1): GAGVSQSPSNKVTEKGKDVELRCDPISGHTALYWYRQSLGQGLEFLIYFQGNSAPDKSGLPSDRFSAERTGGSVSTLTIQRTQQEDSAVYLCASSPITGQGEAFFGQGTRLTVV.

V gene TRBV5-8 combines with J gene TRBJ2-3, with 11 bases lining up with TRBD1. The germline gives CDR1 SGHTS, CDR2 YDEGEE. Losses at the gene ends were 5 bases for V and 6 bases for J; bases not matched to a gene: 5. The CDR3 runs to 14 residues. The CDR3, as DNA: TGTGCCAGCAGACGGACAGGGGGCGACGATACGCAGTATTTT. Amino acid sequence: CASRRTGGDDTQYF.

The CDR3, as DNA: TGTGCCAGCAGCCCCCGCCTGGCTTCTGCGAACACCGGGGAGCTGTTTTTT. Translated: CASSPRLASANTGELFF. The rearrangement links TRBV14 to TRBJ2-2; D not certain. Trimming took 4 bases from V and 0 from J, leaving 15 bases between them. The CDR3 is 17 residues long. The V gene's germline CDR1 is SGHDN and CDR2 FVKESK.

This clone has ten or more counts. The J gene is TRBJ2-3, the V gene TRBV2; 9 nucleotides agree with TRBD2. Looked up from germline, CDR1 is SNHLY and CDR2 is FYNNEI. The trim removed 4 bases at V and 4 bases at J, leaving 9 bases unmatched. This CDR3 region has 16 residues. The CDR3 DNA follows: TGTGCCAGCAGTGCACCGGGACTAGCAAATGCAGATACGCAGTATTTT. Encoded protein: CASSAPGLANADTQYF.

Of note for this clone: At the DNA level, this CDR3 is encoded by other sequences in the same sample as well. This sequence joins TRBV19 and TRBJ2-7; TRBD1 aligns across 8 bases. The CDR3 sequence is 12 residues long. Germline V gene sequence: CDR1 LNHDA, CDR2 SQIVND (reference sequence). After removal of 6 bases from V and 3 bases from J, the junction contained 1 base not matched to a gene. CDR3 sequence: CASSGQGYEQYF. In DNA, the CDR3 is TGTGCCAGTAGCGGACAGGGCTACGAGCAGTACTTC.

Only one count was recorded for this clone. V usage is TRBV4-3 and J usage is TRBJ2-7, with 10 bases aligning to TRBD1. This CDR3 region has 12 residues. Unmatched junction bases numbered 3, after V lost 6 bases and J lost 7 bases. Germline V lookup: CDR1 LGHNA, CDR2 YSLEER. The CDR3 here is CASSDRGQEQYF. The CDR3 region has the DNA TGCGCCAGCAGTGACAGGGGGCAGGAGCAGTACTTC.

The genes are TRBV7-2 and TRBJ2-2; D not certain. V was clipped by 1 base and J by 4 bases, with 10 bases between them. In germline, CDR1 is SGHTA, CDR2 FQGNSA. This CDR3 comprises 15 residues. The CDR3 sequence: CASSLGVSITGELFF. In DNA, the CDR3 is TGTGCCAGCAGCTTAGGAGTTAGCATCACCGGGGAGCTGTTTTTT.

This clone was counted only a few times. The chain combines TRBV25-1 with TRBJ1-3; D gene uncertain. This CDR3 has 15 amino acids. Germline V gives CDR1 MGHDK, CDR2 SYGVNS. Trimming removed 4 bases at V and 2 bases at J, with 12 bases between. DNA of the CDR3: TGTGCCAGCAGTGGGCAGAACATCGCTGGAAACACCATATATTTT. As protein: CASSGQNIAGNTIYF.

The gene calls are TRBV4-2 and TRBJ2-1, with 10 nucleotides matching TRBD1. V lost 1 base and J lost 9; bases outside the gene matches: 3. Germline CDR1 is LGHNA and CDR2 is YNFKEQ. CDR3 length equals 14 residues. CDR3 nucleotides: TGTGCCAGCAGCCAAGGGACAGGGGGACGTGAGCAGTTCTTC. The encoded protein is CASSQGTGGREQFF.

Notes on this clone: Distinct nucleotide sequences in the sample also encode this CDR3. The chain employs TRBV7-2 and TRBJ2-1; 7 nucleotides agree with TRBD1. CDR3 length equals 14 residues. J was trimmed by 2 bases and V by 5 bases; bases with no gene match: 3. Germline V gene sequence: CDR1 SGHTA, CDR2 FQGNSA. The CDR3 loop is CASSPGTAYNEQFF. As DNA, the CDR3 is TGTGCCAGCAGCCCCGGGACAGCCTACAATGAGCAGTTCTTC.

This clone was detected once. The V call is TRBV28, the J call TRBJ2-1, with 9 bases fitting TRBD1. This CDR3 spans 15 amino acids. V lost 4 bases, J lost 9 bases, and 10 bases stayed unmatched. CDR1 is MDHEN and CDR2 is SYDVKM in the germline V gene. The CDR3 sequence: CASSWDREREAEQFF. The CDR3 nucleotides are TGTGCCAGCAGTTGGGACAGGGAGCGTGAAGCTGAGCAGTTCTTC.

The chain couples TRBV6-5 to TRBJ1-3; 11 nucleotides match TRBD1. Germline V gene sequence: CDR1 MNHEY, CDR2 SVGAGI. After removal of 4 bases from V and 2 bases from J, the junction contained 1 base not matched to a gene. There are 15 residues in the CDR3. The CDR3 nucleotides read TGTGCCAGCAGTTTGGGACAGGGGGCTGGAAACACCATATATTTT. This codes for CASSLGQGAGNTIYF.

The chain links TRBV27 to TRBJ1-1; D uncertain. Between the trimmed V and J ends, which lost 6 bases and 10 bases, there was a span of 15 bases. CDR3 size: 12 residues. The V gene's germline CDR1 is MNHEY and CDR2 SMNVEV (reference sequence). The CDR3 DNA follows: TGTGCCAGCAGAACAGTTGTAGGGAGAGCTTTCTTT. Its protein is CASRTVVGRAFF.

The CDR3 region is CASSFREGANVLTF. In DNA, the CDR3 is TGTGCCAGCAGCTTCAGGGAAGGCGCCAACGTCCTGACTTTC. The chain uses TRBV7-8 and TRBJ2-6; tentative D call: TRBD1 (5 bases). Germline lookup yields CDR1 SGHVS and CDR2 FQNEAQ. The CDR3 length is 14 residues. Trimming removed 3 bases from V and 7 bases from J, with 10 bases in between.

V and J are TRBV9 and TRBJ2-1; maybe TRBD1 (6 bases). Deletions cut 0 bases from V and 7 bases from J, with 11 bases between. Germline CDR1 reads SGDLS; CDR2 reads YYNGEE. The CDR3 is 14 residues long. The CDR3 loop reads CASSVVAGANEQFF. CDR3 coding DNA: TGTGCCAGCAGCGTAGTGGCAGGGGCGAATGAGCAGTTCTTC.

The rearrangement joins TRBV7-9 to TRBJ2-1; TRBD2 matches at 11 bases. The V gene's germline CDR1 is SEHNR and CDR2 FQNEAQ (reference sequence). Losses at the gene ends were 6 bases for V and 7 bases for J; bases not matched to a gene: 8. The CDR3 sequence is 15 residues long. The CDR3 bases are TGTGCCAGCAGGCCCGTAGCGGGAGGGGGGAATGAGCAGTTCTTC. Translating gives CASRPVAGGGNEQFF.

The J gene is TRBJ1-6, the V gene TRBV19, with a weak D call TRBD1 (6 bases). This CDR3 is built from 14 residues. The V and J ends lost 4 bases and 7 bases respectively, with 11 bases between them. CDR1 LNHDA and CDR2 SQIVND come from the germline V gene (reference sequence). The CDR3 DNA reads as TGTGCCAGTAGTAATCCGGGACAAAATTCACCCCTCCACTTT. Its translation: CASSNPGQNSPLHF.

V and J are TRBV5-6 and TRBJ2-7; the D gene is possibly TRBD1 (5 bases). CDR1 is SGHDT, CDR2 YYEEEE, per germline. V lost 5 bases, J lost 7 bases, and 13 bases lay in between. This CDR3 has 12 residues. The DNA for the CDR3 is TGTGCCAGCAGTCCCAGGGCGCGGGAGCAGTACTTC. Translated, it gives CASSPRAREQYF.

This rearrangement joins TRBV6-7 to TRBJ1-1, with D possibly TRBD1 on 6 matching bases. TRBV6-7 is noted as an ORF with a role that remains uncertain. The CDR3 spans 14 residues. V shed 4 bases and J shed 1 base, with 10 bases lying between them. CDR3 coding DNA: TGTGCCAGCAGTTCTCTACAGGGGAACACTGAAGCTTTCTTT. Translation gives CASSSLQGNTEAFF.

The gene calls are TRBV14 and TRBJ2-1; 7 bases align to TRBD2. CDR3 length: 16 residues. The junction had 8 bases not matched to a gene; V was cut back by 0 bases and J by 6 bases. Looked up from germline, CDR1 is SGHDN and CDR2 is FVKESK. The CDR3: CASSQDIGGGRNEQFF. The CDR3 DNA sequence: TGTGCCAGCAGCCAAGATATCGGGGGAGGGCGCAATGAGCAGTTCTTC.

V is TRBV6-1 and J is TRBJ1-5, with D unclear. Trimming left V 2 bases short and J 4 bases short, with 12 bases between. Germline loops: CDR1 MNHNS, CDR2 SASEGT. This CDR3 has 15 residues. CDR3 sequence (DNA): TGTGCCAGCAGTGAAATCGTACAGCGGAATCAGCCCCAGCATTTT. Protein sequence: CASSEIVQRNQPQHF.

This chain links TRBV5-6 with TRBJ2-7, with 7 positions matching TRBD1. This CDR3 is 13 amino acids long. V lost 0 bases to trimming and J lost 5 bases; unmatched junction nucleotides: 2. Germline CDR1 reads SGHDT; CDR2 reads YYEEEE. CDR3 DNA sequence: TGTGCCAGCAGCTTGGGGCAGGGGGACGAGCAGTACTTC. Amino acids: CASSLGQGDEQYF.